Below, 9 T cell receptor beta chains from the same sample are listed, as sequenced in a study of PD-1 blockade in mismatch repair-deficient tumors. Clones were sequenced by immunoSEQ multiplex PCR, and TCRdb holds only the in-frame ones, with some missing. The top ten hold roughly 0.98% of the sample, which has about 39,000 clones, approximately 80% seen once. Sequencing used PBMCs, obtained 38 to 40 weeks after starting pembrolizumab. The receptors stem from an adult with mismatch repair-deficient cancer.

The V and J genes are TRBV9 and TRBJ2-3; D is ambiguous. CDR3 size: 12 residues. Germline V gene lookup returns CDR1 SGDLS and CDR2 YYNGEE. V shed 7 bases and J shed 1 base, with 7 bases lying between them. CDR3 DNA sequence: TGTGCCAGCGGCAGGCGCACAGATACGCAGTATTTT. This codes for CASGRRTDTQYF.

The chain links TRBV28 to TRBJ1-2, with a possible D match to TRBD1 (5 bases). The CDR3 covers 17 residues. The germline gives CDR1 MDHEN, CDR2 SYDVKM. The germline V and J ends were trimmed by 2 bases and 4 bases, with 20 bases remaining between them. The CDR3 spells CASSLVADGGMFYGYTF. The CDR3 nucleotides read TGTGCCAGCAGTTTAGTCGCGGATGGGGGGATGTTCTATGGCTACACCTTC.

The gene calls are TRBV21-1 and TRBJ1-1. TRBV21-1 is given as a pseudogene. The CDR3 is made up of 15 amino acids. The CDR3 loop is CASSPLLIKNTEAFF. CDR3 bases: TGTGCCAGCAGCCCACTCTTAATCAAGAACACTGAAGCTTTCTTT.

V gene TRBV7-2 combines with J gene TRBJ2-3; no reliable D call. V dropped 3 bases and J dropped 5 bases, with 6 bases sitting between them. The CDR3 is 12 amino acids. CDR1 and CDR2 (germline): SGHTA, FQGNSA. The CDR3 nucleotides are TGTGCCAGCAGCTTTCCCCAAGATACGCAGTATTTT. It yields the protein CASSFPQDTQYF. Using reference TRBV7-2 and TRBJ2-3 for the parts outside the CDR3, the full variable domain is GAGVSQSPSNKVTEKGKDVELRCDPISGHTALYWYRQSLGQGLEFLIYFQGNSAPDKSGLPSDRFSAERTGGSVSTLTIQRTQQEDSAVYLCASSFPQDTQYFGPGTRLTVL.

V usage is TRBV27 and J usage is TRBJ2-5; possibly TRBD2 for D (6 bases). The CDR3 runs 14 residues. V was clipped by 5 bases and J by 5 bases, with 15 bases between them. From germline, CDR1 is MNHEY and CDR2 SMNVEV (reference sequence). Here the CDR3 DNA reads TGTGCCAGCAGTCCCGGGGGAAACCGGGAGACCCAGTACTTC. This gives the protein CASSPGGNRETQYF.

The V and J genes are TRBV5-4 and TRBJ2-1; 7 bases line up with TRBD2. Losses at the gene ends were 2 bases for V and 5 bases for J; bases not matched to a gene: 7. This CDR3 has 15 amino acids. Germline V gene data show CDR1 as SGHNT and CDR2 as YYREEE (reference sequence). This CDR3 reads CASSLVAGRDNEQFF. In nucleotides, the CDR3 is TGTGCCAGCAGCTTAGTAGCGGGTAGGGACAATGAGCAGTTCTTC. Supplemented by reference TRBV5-4 and TRBJ2-1, the full variable domain reads ETGVTQSPTHLIKTRGQQVTLRCSSQSGHNTVSWYQQALGQGPQFIFQYYREEENGRGNFPPRFSGLQFPNYSSELNVNALELDDSALYLCASSLVAGRDNEQFFGPGTRLTVL.

This clone was counted only a few times. The chain couples TRBV7-6 to TRBJ2-7; 8 bases are a match to TRBD2. CDR1 is SGHVS, CDR2 FNYEAQ, per germline. This CDR3 is 15 amino acids long. V shed 5 bases and J 4 bases; nucleotides not matched to a gene: 10. As DNA, the CDR3 is TGTGCCAGCAGCCCGCAGACCGGCGGGGGGTACGAGCAGTACTTC. Protein sequence: CASSPQTGGGYEQYF.

The V call is TRBV5-1, the J call TRBJ1-2; 9 nucleotides agree with TRBD1. The CDR3 has 15 residues. Unmatched junction bases numbered 3, after V lost 0 bases and J lost 3 bases. Germline loops: CDR1 SGHRS, CDR2 YFSETQ. The CDR3 sequence is CASSLVTGGDYGYTF. The CDR3 region has the DNA TGCGCCAGCAGCTTGGTCACAGGGGGCGACTATGGCTACACCTTC.

The chain carries TRBV5-4 and TRBJ1-2, with D hard to call. The germline gives CDR1 SGHNT, CDR2 YYREEE (reference sequence). Trimming removed 4 bases from V and 2 bases from J, with 15 bases in between. The CDR3 runs 15 residues. The chain's CDR3 is CASSPGGSENYGYTF. DNA for the CDR3: TGTGCCAGCAGCCCGGGTGGATCAGAGAACTATGGCTACACCTTC.